This T cell receptor beta chain was retrieved from a study of T-cell reconstitution after alpha-beta-depleted transplantation in children. Study observations and caveats: The origin of high day-60 TCRbeta diversity in some patients lay in surviving recipient T cells and thymic progenitors. After one year, T-cell counts and TCRbeta diversity mostly came from new T cells.

This clonotype was detected many times. Its target is not known. There are 14 residues in the CDR3. V lost 5 bases, J lost 6 bases, and 14 bases lay in between. Germline V gene lookup returns CDR1 SGHDT and CDR2 YYEEEE. Unique molecular identifiers were incorporated during preparation of the TCRbeta library. TCRdb re-analysed the PCR reads in MiXCR, keeping a single row per CDR3 protein. Of around 230,000 distinct CDR3 sequences listed, around a sixth were seen once; the top ten hold 40% to 50%. Specimen: PBMCs, mostly from graft donor cells, collected 360 days after TCRalphabeta/CD19-depleted stem cell transplant. The TCR was taken from a male patient aged 2 to 9 who had a stem cell transplant for acute lymphoblastic leukemia, so the T cells may come from the graft donor. This chain links TRBV5-6 with TRBJ1-4, with unresolved D. In DNA, the CDR3 is TGTGCCAGCAGGTCCGAGGGATATGATGAAAAACTGTTTTTT. It codes for CASRSEGYDEKLFF.